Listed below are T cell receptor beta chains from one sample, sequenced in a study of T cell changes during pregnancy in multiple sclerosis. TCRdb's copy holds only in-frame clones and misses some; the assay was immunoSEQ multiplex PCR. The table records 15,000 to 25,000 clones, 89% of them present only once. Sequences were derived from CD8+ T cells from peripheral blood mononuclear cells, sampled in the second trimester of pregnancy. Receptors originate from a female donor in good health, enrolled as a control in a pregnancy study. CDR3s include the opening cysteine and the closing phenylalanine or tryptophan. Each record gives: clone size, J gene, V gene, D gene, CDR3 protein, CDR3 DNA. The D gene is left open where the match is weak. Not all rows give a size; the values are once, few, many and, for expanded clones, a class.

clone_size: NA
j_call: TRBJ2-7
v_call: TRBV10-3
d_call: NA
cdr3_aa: CGAREEMTYEQYF
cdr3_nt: TGTGGGGCCCGAGAAGAAATGACCTACGAGCAGTACTTC

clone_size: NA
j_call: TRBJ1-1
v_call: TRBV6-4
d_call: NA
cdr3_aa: CASSDSSRTENTEAFF
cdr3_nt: TGTGCCAGCAGTGACTCGAGTCGGACAGAGAACACTGAAGCTTTCTTT

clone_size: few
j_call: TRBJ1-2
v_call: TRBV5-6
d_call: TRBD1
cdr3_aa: CASTSPGTDYGYTF
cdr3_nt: TGTGCCAGCACCTCTCCCGGGACAGACTATGGCTACACCTTC

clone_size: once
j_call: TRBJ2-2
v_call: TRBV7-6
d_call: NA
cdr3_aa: CASSLGSGLFTGELFF
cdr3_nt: TGTGCCAGCAGCTTAGGTTCGGGACTTTTCACCGGGGAGCTGTTTTTT

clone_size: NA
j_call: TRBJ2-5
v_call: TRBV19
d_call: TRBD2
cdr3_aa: CASSIPGGLQETQYF
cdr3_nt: TGTGCCAGTAGTATTCCGGGAGGCCTGCAAGAGACCCAGTACTTC

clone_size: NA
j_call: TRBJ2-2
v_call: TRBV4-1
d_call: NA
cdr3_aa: CASSQDMAGFTGELFF
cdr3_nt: TGCGCCAGCAGCCAAGATATGGCGGGGTTCACCGGGGAGCTGTTTTTT

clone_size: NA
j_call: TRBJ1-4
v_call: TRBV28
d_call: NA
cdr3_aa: CASSLDQGTANEKLFF
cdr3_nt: TGTGCCAGCAGTTTAGACCAGGGAACGGCTAATGAAAAACTGTTTTTT

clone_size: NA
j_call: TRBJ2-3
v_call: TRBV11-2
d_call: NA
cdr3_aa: CASSLVLGDTQYF
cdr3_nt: TGTGCCAGCAGCTTGGTACTAGGAGATACGCAGTATTTT

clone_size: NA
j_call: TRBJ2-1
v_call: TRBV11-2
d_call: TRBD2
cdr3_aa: CASSFGTSGLNEQFF
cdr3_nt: TGTGCCAGCAGCTTTGGGACTAGCGGGCTAAATGAGCAGTTCTTC

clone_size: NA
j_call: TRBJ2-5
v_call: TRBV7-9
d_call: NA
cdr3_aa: CASDPGERETQYF
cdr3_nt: TGTGCCAGCGACCCGGGAGAGCGAGAGACCCAGTACTTC

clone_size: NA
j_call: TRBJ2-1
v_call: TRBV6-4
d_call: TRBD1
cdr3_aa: CASKGTGDSNEQFF
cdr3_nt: TGTGCCAGCAAGGGGACAGGGGATTCCAATGAGCAGTTCTTC

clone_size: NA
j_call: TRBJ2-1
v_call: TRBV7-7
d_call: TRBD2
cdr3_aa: CASSPTPAGSRSYNEQFF
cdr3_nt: TGTGCTAGCAGCCCCACCCCAGCGGGATCCCGCTCCTACAATGAGCAGTTCTTC

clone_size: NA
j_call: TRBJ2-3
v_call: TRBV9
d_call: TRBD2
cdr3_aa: CASSDSGRVTDTQYF
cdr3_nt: TGTGCCAGCAGCGATAGCGGGAGAGTCACAGATACGCAGTATTTT

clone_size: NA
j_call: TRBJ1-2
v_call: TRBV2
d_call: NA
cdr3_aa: CARRQDVYGYTF
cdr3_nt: TGTGCCAGAAGACAGGACGTCTATGGCTACACCTTC

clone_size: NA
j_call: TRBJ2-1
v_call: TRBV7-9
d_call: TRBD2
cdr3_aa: CASSGVAGSSYNEQFF
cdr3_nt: TGTGCCAGCAGCGGGGTAGCGGGAAGCTCCTACAATGAGCAGTTCTTC

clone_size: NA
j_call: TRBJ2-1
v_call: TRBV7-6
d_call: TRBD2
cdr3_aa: CASSLLAGGNEQFF
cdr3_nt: TGTGCCAGCAGCTTACTAGCGGGAGGCAATGAGCAGTTCTTC

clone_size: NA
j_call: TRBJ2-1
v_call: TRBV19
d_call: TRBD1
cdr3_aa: CASEDRGNNEQFF
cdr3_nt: TGTGCCTCTGAGGACAGGGGAAACAATGAGCAGTTCTTC

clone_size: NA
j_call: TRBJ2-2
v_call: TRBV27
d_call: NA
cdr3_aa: CASSANTGELFF
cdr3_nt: TGTGCCAGCTCCGCGAACACCGGGGAGCTGTTTTTT

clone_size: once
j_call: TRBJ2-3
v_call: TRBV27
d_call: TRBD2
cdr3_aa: CASSLTSDASTDTQYF
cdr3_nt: TGTGCCAGCAGTTTGACTAGCGATGCTAGCACAGATACGCAGTATTTT

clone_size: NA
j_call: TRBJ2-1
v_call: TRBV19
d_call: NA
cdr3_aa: CATSGGGEQFF
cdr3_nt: TGTGCCACCTCCGGGGGTGGGGAGCAGTTCTTC

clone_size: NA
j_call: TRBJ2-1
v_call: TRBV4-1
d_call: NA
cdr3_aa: CASSQDPPSYEQFF
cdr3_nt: TGCGCCAGCAGCCAAGACCCCCCTTCCTATGAGCAGTTCTTC

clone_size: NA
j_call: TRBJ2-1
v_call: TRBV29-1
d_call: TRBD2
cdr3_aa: CSVELAGERLAEQFF
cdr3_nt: TGCAGCGTTGAGTTAGCGGGAGAACGCTTGGCTGAGCAGTTCTTC

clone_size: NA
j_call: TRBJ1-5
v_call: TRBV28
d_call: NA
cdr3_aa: CASSLPRDFNQPQHF
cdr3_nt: TGTGCCAGCAGTTTACCACGGGACTTTAATCAGCCCCAGCATTTT

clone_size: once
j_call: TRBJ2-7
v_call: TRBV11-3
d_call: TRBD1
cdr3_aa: CASSLGTFGQGATPQYF
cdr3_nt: TGTGCCAGCAGCTTAGGGACCTTCGGACAGGGGGCTACCCCGCAGTACTTC

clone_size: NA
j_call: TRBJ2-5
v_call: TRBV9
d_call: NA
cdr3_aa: CASSPQGFEQETQYF
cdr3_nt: TGTGCCAGCAGCCCACAGGGTTTCGAGCAAGAGACCCAGTACTTC

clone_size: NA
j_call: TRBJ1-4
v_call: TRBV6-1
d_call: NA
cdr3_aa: CASSVSARSNEKLFF
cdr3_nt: TGTGCCAGCAGTGTCTCGGCCAGGTCTAATGAAAAACTGTTTTTT

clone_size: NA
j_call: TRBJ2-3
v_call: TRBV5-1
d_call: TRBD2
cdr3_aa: CASSPRLAGARTDTQYF
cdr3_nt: TGCGCCAGCAGCCCTAGACTAGCGGGCGCAAGGACAGATACGCAGTATTTT

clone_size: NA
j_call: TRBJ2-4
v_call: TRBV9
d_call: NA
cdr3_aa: CASSVDGSSKNIQYF
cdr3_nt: TGTGCCAGCAGCGTAGATGGGAGTTCCAAAAACATTCAGTACTTC

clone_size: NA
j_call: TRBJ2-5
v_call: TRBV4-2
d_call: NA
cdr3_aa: CASSRSGGYEEQYF
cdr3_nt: TGTGCCAGCAGCCGTAGCGGAGGGTACGAGGAGCAGTACTTC

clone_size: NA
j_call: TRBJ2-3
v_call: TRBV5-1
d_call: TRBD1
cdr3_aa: CASSFGDRNTDTQYF
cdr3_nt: TGCGCCAGCAGCTTCGGGGACAGGAACACAGATACGCAGTATTTT

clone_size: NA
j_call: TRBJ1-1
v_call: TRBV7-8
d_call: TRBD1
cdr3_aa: CASSRQGNTEAFF
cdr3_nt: TGTGCCAGCAGCCGACAGGGGAACACTGAAGCTTTCTTT

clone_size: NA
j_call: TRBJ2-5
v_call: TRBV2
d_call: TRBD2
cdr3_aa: CASTIAGGETQYF
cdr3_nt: TGTGCCAGCACCATAGCGGGAGGGGAGACCCAGTACTTC

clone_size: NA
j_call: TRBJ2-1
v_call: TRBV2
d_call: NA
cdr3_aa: CASSAEQGNEQFF
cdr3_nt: TGTGCCAGCAGTGCAGAACAGGGCAATGAGCAGTTCTTC

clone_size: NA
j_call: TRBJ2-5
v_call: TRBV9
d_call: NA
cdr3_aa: CASSEMDFQETQYF
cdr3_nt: TGTGCCAGCAGCGAGATGGACTTCCAAGAGACCCAGTACTTC

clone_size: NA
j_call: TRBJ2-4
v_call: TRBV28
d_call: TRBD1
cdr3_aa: CASSLGTGEGDIQYF
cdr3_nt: TGTGCCAGCAGTCTCGGGACAGGGGAGGGGGACATTCAGTACTTC

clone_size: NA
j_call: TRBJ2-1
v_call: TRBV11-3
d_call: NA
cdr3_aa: CASSLESSGSPSYNEQFF
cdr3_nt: TGTGCCAGCAGCTTAGAGTCCTCAGGAAGCCCCTCCTACAATGAGCAGTTCTTC

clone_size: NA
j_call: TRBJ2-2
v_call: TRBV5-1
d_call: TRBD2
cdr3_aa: CASSRLGLADIYGELFF
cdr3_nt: TGCGCCAGCAGCCGTCTCGGACTAGCCGACATATACGGGGAGCTGTTTTTT

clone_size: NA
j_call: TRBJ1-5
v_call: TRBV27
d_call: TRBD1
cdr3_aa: CASSLSPGGLQPQHF
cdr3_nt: TGTGCCAGCAGTTTATCCCCAGGGGGCCTTCAGCCCCAGCATTTT

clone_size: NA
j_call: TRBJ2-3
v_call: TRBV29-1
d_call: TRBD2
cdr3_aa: CSVELGLAASTDTQYF
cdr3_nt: TGCAGCGTTGAGCTGGGACTAGCGGCTAGCACAGATACGCAGTATTTT

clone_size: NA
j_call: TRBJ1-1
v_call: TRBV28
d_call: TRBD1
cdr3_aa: CASSLDRALNTEAFF
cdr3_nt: TGTGCCAGCAGTTTAGACAGGGCTCTGAACACTGAAGCTTTCTTT

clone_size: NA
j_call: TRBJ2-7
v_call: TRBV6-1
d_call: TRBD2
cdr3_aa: CASSEASGSSYEQYF
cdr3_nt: TGTGCCAGCAGTGAAGCTAGCGGGAGCTCCTACGAGCAGTACTTC

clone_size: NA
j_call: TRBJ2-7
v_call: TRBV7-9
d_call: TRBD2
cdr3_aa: CASRTSGSEQYF
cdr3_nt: TGTGCCAGCAGGACTAGCGGGAGCGAGCAGTACTTC

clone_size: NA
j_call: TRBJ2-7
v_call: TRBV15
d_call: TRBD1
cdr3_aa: CATSRAGQGPEQYF
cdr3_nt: TGTGCCACCAGCAGAGCGGGACAGGGTCCCGAGCAGTACTTC

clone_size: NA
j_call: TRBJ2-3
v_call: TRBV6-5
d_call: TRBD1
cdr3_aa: CASSSPGRGQGDTQYF
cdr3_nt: TGTGCCAGCAGTTCCCCCGGCAGGGGGCAGGGAGATACGCAGTATTTT

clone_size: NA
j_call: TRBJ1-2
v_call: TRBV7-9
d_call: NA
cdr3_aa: CASSLRGSESNYGYTF
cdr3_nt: TGTGCCAGCAGCTTACGTGGCAGCGAAAGTAACTATGGCTACACCTTC

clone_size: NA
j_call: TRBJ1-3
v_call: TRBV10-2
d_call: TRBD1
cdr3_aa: CASSEQGGRMRSAGNTIYF
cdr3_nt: TGCGCCAGCAGTGAGCAGGGGGGCAGGATGAGGTCTGCTGGAAACACCATATATTTT

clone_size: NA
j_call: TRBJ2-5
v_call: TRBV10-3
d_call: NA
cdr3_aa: CATQSAFGPETQYF
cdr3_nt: TGTGCCACCCAGAGCGCCTTTGGTCCGGAGACCCAGTACTTC

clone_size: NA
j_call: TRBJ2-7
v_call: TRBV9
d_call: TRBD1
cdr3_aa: CASSVDQVGQGLYEQYF
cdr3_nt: TGTGCCAGCAGCGTAGATCAAGTGGGACAGGGGCTATACGAGCAGTACTTC

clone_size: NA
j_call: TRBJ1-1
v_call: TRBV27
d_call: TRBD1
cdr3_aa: CASSWSQGAWITEAFF
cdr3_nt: TGTGCCAGCAGTTGGAGCCAGGGGGCTTGGATCACTGAAGCTTTCTTT

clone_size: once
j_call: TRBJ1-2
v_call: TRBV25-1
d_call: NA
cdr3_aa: CASSPGRESIYGYTF
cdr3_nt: TGTGCCAGCAGTCCAGGTCGAGAGAGTATCTATGGCTACACCTTC

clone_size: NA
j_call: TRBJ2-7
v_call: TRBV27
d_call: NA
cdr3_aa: CASSPSGYEQYF
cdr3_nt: TGTGCCAGCAGTCCCTCCGGCTACGAGCAGTACTTC

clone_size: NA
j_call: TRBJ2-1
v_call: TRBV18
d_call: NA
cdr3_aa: CASSPVGQNEQFF
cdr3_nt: TGTGCCAGCTCCCCCGTGGGCCAGAATGAGCAGTTCTTC